This T cell receptor (beta chain) originates from a study of T cell responses to AZD1222 COVID-19 vaccine. Overall study findings and caveats: Reports say nearly half of spike-specific TCRs go after unmutated variant regions. Samples come after the peak T cell response, not at day 14.

Notes on this clone: Its specificity is unknown.

Sequencing used immunoSEQ multiplex PCR; TCRdb keeps in-frame clones, though not all of them. The sample lists 150,000 or so clones, 92% occurring once. Sequencing used peripheral blood, obtained on day 0 of AZD1222 vaccination. This clonotype was sampled from an adult in good health.

The CDR3 is CASSQEDRGSYEQYF. The DNA of the CDR3 is TGCGCCAGCAGCCAAGAGGATCGGGGGTCCTACGAGCAGTACTTC. The chain couples TRBV4-3 to TRBJ2-7, with D perhaps matching TRBD2 (6 bases). The germline V and J ends were trimmed by 0 bases and 1 base, with 10 bases remaining between them. CDR3 length equals 15 residues. Per germline, CDR1 LGHNA and CDR2 YSLEER.